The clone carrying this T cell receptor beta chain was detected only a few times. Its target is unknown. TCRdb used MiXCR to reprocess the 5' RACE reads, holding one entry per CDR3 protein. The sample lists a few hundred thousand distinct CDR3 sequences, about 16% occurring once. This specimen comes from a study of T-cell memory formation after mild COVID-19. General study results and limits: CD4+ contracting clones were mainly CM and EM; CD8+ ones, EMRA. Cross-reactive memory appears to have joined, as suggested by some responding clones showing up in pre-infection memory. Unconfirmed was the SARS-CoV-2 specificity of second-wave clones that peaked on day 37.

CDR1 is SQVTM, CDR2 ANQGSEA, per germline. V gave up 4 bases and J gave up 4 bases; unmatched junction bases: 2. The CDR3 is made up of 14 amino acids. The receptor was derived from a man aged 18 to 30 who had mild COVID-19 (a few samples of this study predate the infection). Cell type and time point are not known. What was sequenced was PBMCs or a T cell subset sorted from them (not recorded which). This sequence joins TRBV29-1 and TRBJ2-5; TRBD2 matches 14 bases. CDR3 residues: CSVGLAGGPETQYF. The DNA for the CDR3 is TGCAGCGTTGGACTAGCGGGGGGGCCAGAGACCCAGTACTTC.